The clone carrying this TCR beta chain was found many times. Its target is unknown. One entry per CDR3 protein, called by TCRdb with MiXCR from the 5' RACE reads. The table has tens of thousands of distinct CDR3 sequences, 10% to 13% seen once; the top ten hold roughly 1.8%. This entry is derived from a study of neurological immune-mediated disorders. Study results and limitations: No expanded-clone CDR3 amino acid sequence recurred across subjects, suggesting private TCR-beta repertoires.

Sequences were obtained from PBMCs. This TCR was sampled from a man in his forties in good health.

This chain's CDR3 is CASSLAGTVNQPQHF. CDR3 nucleotides: TGTGCCAGCAGCTTGGCCGGTACAGTCAATCAGCCCCAGCATTTT. The chain combines TRBV5-5 with TRBJ1-5, with D hard to call. The germline V gene has CDR1 SGHKS and CDR2 YYEKEE (reference sequence). This CDR3 region has 15 residues. V lost 0 bases and J lost 3, with 10 bases in between.